The TCR beta chain under discussion was sequenced for a study of shared clonotypes between healthy human individuals. CD45RA+ naive and CD45RA-negative memory subsets were separated from CD4+ cells. About this clone: The sample contains more than one DNA sequence encoding this CDR3.

Sequenced by immunoSEQ multiplex PCR; TCRdb stores in-frame clones only, minus some. The sample lists over a million clones, just under 99% occurring once. The CDR3 is made up of 13 amino acids. V was pared by 2 bases and J by 3 bases, with 8 bases between. Germline CDR1 is MNHEY and CDR2 is SMNVEV (reference sequence). Sequences were obtained from naive CD4+ T cells sorted from blood. Noted subset: CD45RA+ positively selected. The TCR was taken from a young man in good health. The chain is built from TRBV27 and TRBJ2-7; perhaps TRBD1 as D (6 bases). The CDR3 DNA is TGTGCCAGCAGTTTACAGGGGAACTACGAGCAGTACTTC. This sequence encodes CASSLQGNYEQYF.